This T cell receptor beta chain stems from a study of T cell responses to AZD1222 COVID-19 vaccine. The sample holds a few counts of this clone. The method was immunoSEQ multiplex PCR; TCRdb's version includes in-frame clones alone and lacks a portion of them. This sample yields roughly 180,000 clones, of which 90% are seen a single time; about 3% belongs to the top ten. Sequences were derived from peripheral blood, sampled on day 0 of AZD1222 vaccination. The sequence was collected from an adult in good health.

CDR3 bases: TGTGCCAGCAGCTTACAGGGATTCACAGATACGCAGTATTTT. Its protein product is CASSLQGFTDTQYF. The rearrangement joins TRBV7-8 to TRBJ2-3; D is perhaps TRBD1 (5 bases). Trimming removed 2 bases from V and 2 bases from J, with 8 bases in between. The CDR3 totals 14 residues. The germline V gene encodes CDR1 SGHVS and CDR2 FQNEAQ.